The 29 T cell receptor beta chains below all came from one sample that was sequenced in a study of beta chain features in type 1 diabetes. Expressed TCRB transcripts were sequenced because the isolated RNA had all been reverse transcribed beforehand. The protocol was immunoSEQ multiplex PCR, while the TCRdb copy is restricted to in-frame clones and leaves out a portion. The table records roughly 500,000 clones, 9.5% to 12% of them present only once. Material for sequencing was naive CD4+ T cells from blood. The receptors derive from a woman between 18 and 29 years old in good health.

CDR3 protein: CASRDSSGNTIYF. The CDR3 DNA follows: TGTGCCAGCAGGGACAGTTCTGGAAACACCATATATTTT. The chain has TRBV2 and TRBJ1-3, with D perhaps TRBD1 (6 bases). Germline V lookup: CDR1 SNHLY, CDR2 FYNNEI. The CDR3 consists of 13 residues. Between the trimmed V and J ends, which lost 6 bases and 1 base, there was a span of 7 bases.

In its sample, this clone was seen a few times. The gene calls are TRBV28 and TRBJ2-5; D perhaps matches TRBD1 (6 bases). The germline V gene encodes CDR1 MDHEN and CDR2 SYDVKM. The CDR3 is 14 residues long. V was shortened by 3 bases and J by 1 base, with 9 bases between the two germline ends. For the CDR3, the DNA is TGTGCCAGCAGTTTGCAGGGGCCCCAAGAGACCCAGTACTTC. Its translation is CASSLQGPQETQYF.

A few counts support this clone. The V gene is TRBV6-9, the J gene TRBJ2-7; the D gene is possibly TRBD2 (5 bases). Trimming stripped 11 bases from V and 5 bases from J, with 19 bases between. This CDR3 contains 13 residues. The germline V gene has CDR1 MNHGY and CDR2 SVAAGI. Written as DNA, the CDR3 is TGTGCCCGGCAACATGGGAGAGAGAACGAGCAGTACTTC. Translated: CARQHGRENEQYF.

This clone showed up just a few times. The rearrangement joins TRBV29-1 to TRBJ2-2, with D uncertain. V was clipped by 4 bases and J by 6 bases, with 12 bases between them. Germline V gene lookup returns CDR1 SQVTM and CDR2 ANQGSEA. The CDR3 contains 13 residues. In DNA form, the CDR3 reads TGCAGCGTTGTCGGCGTGGTTCCCGGGGAGCTGTTTTTT. Its protein is CSVVGVVPGELFF.

This clone occurred a few times. V and J are TRBV2 and TRBJ1-2; the match to TRBD1 covers 7 bases. Trimming removed 5 bases from V and 2 bases from J; junction bases left unmatched: 5. This CDR3 is 14 amino acids long. The V gene's germline CDR1 is SNHLY and CDR2 FYNNEI. The CDR3 sequence is CASSIDRENYGYTF. CDR3 coding DNA: TGTGCCAGCAGTATTGACAGGGAAAACTATGGCTACACCTTC.

The chain carries TRBV4-3 and TRBJ2-7, with D hard to call. Germline CDR1 LGHNA, CDR2 YSLEER. V was clipped by 9 bases and J by 5 bases, with 8 bases between them. This CDR3 region has 10 residues. CDR3 in DNA: TGCGCCAGTAATGTCAACGAGCAGTACGTC. It yields the protein CASNVNEQYV.

In its sample, this clone was seen a few times. The chain joins TRBV29-1 to TRBJ2-5; D might be TRBD1 or TRBD2, each matching 5 bases. The CDR3 sequence is 12 residues long. The germline V gene has CDR1 SQVTM and CDR2 ANQGSEA. Trimming removed 5 bases at V and 5 bases at J, with 12 bases between. This chain's CDR3 is CSVLGATETQYF. The CDR3 region has the DNA TGCAGCGTTCTCGGGGCAACGGAGACCCAGTACTTC.

There are a few counts of this clone. The chain couples TRBV7-9 to TRBJ1-1; D not resolved. Trimming removed 6 bases at V and 2 bases at J, with 7 bases between. CDR3 length: 12 residues. CDR1 is SEHNR and CDR2 is FQNEAQ in the germline V gene (reference sequence). The CDR3 region is CASSIINTEAFF. In DNA, the CDR3 is TGTGCCAGCAGTATTATAAACACTGAAGCTTTCTTT.

This clone was seen a few times. The chain has TRBV13 and TRBJ2-1; 10 bases line up with TRBD2. Germline V lookup: CDR1 PRHDT, CDR2 FYEKMQ (reference sequence). The junction had 2 bases not matched to a gene; V was cut back by 2 bases and J by 7 bases. This CDR3 is built from 14 residues. The CDR3 DNA follows: TGTGCCAGCAGCTTAATAGCGGGGGGAAATGAGCAGTTCTTC. Protein product: CASSLIAGGNEQFF. The whole variable domain, remainder taken from reference TRBV13 and TRBJ2-1, is AAGVIQSPRHLIKEKRETATLKCYPIPRHDTVYWYQQGPGQDPQFLISFYEKMQSDKGSIPDRFSAQQFSDYHSELNMSSLELGDSALYFCASSLIAGGNEQFFGPGTRLTVL.

The rearrangement links TRBV5-1 to TRBJ2-4; D remains unclear. CDR3 length: 15 residues. V was cut by 4 bases and J by 0 bases, with 11 bases left in between. From germline, CDR1 is SGHRS and CDR2 YFSETQ. The CDR3 region has the DNA TGCGCCAGCAGCCCCGATACTGCAGCCAAAAACATTCAGTACTTC. This gives the protein CASSPDTAAKNIQYF.

This chain links TRBV2 with TRBJ2-3; no reliable D call. CDR1 and CDR2 from the germline V gene are SNHLY and FYNNEI. Trimming took 7 bases from V and 3 from J, leaving 5 bases between them. CDR3 length equals 11 residues. This CDR3 reads CASTQTDTQYF. The CDR3 region has the DNA TGTGCCAGCACACAGACAGATACGCAGTATTTT.

The table lists this clone with a few counts. The genes are TRBV7-2 and TRBJ2-1; 8 bases are shared with TRBD1. Germline CDR1 reads SGHTA; CDR2 reads FQGNSA. Unmatched junction bases numbered 7, after V lost 1 base and J lost 5 bases. This CDR3 spans 16 amino acids. The CDR3 nucleotides read TGTGCCAGCAGCTTAGAAGGTTGGGACAGGAACAATGAGCAGTTCTTC. Amino acid sequence: CASSLEGWDRNNEQFF.

The gene calls are TRBV18 and TRBJ2-1, with 8 bases that match TRBD1. The ends lost 4 bases at V and 8 bases at J; junction bases unmatched: 13. Germline loops: CDR1 KGHSH, CDR2 LQKENI. CDR3 length equals 16 residues. The CDR3 here is CASSRTRGTGGDEQFF. The CDR3 DNA follows: TGTGCCAGCTCACGCACCCGCGGGACAGGAGGCGATGAGCAGTTCTTC.

For this clone: At the DNA level, this CDR3 is encoded by other sequences in the same sample as well. The chain couples TRBV29-1 to TRBJ2-2, with 12 nucleotides matching TRBD2. This CDR3 contains 15 residues. CDR1 and CDR2 (germline): SQVTM, ANQGSEA. The V segment lost 7 bases and the J segment 1 base; nucleotides outside the gene matches: 4. CDR3 region: CSARTSGVNTGELFF. CDR3 nucleotides: TGCAGCGCTCGGACTAGCGGGGTGAACACCGGGGAGCTGTTTTTT.

V usage is TRBV7-6 and J usage is TRBJ2-6; no reliable D call. This CDR3 is 14 amino acids long. Germline CDR1 reads SGHVS; CDR2 reads FNYEAQ. Trimming took off 6 bases at V and 2 bases at J, with 8 bases between the two ends. As DNA, the CDR3 is TGTGCCAGCAGTTTCCAGCCTGGGGCCAACGTCCTGACTTTC. It translates to CASSFQPGANVLTF. The variable domain in full, with the rest retrieved from reference TRBV7-6 and TRBJ2-6, is GAGVSQSPRYKVTKRGQDVALRCDPISGHVSLYWYRQALGQGPEFLTYFNYEAQQDKSGLPNDRFSAERPEGSISTLTIQRTEQRDSAMYRCASSFQPGANVLTFGAGSRLTVL.

This clone was found a few times. The chain has TRBV30 and TRBJ2-7; tentative D call: TRBD1 (5 bases). The CDR3 covers 14 residues. CDR1 is GTSNPN and CDR2 is SVGIG in the germline V gene (reference sequence). The V end was cut by 0 bases, the J end by 1 base, with 10 bases between. CDR3 in DNA: TGTGCCTGGAGTGTTGCAGGGCAATCCTACGAGCAGTACTTC. It is translated as CAWSVAGQSYEQYF.

This clone was observed a few times. This sequence joins TRBV29-1 and TRBJ2-2, with a possible D match to TRBD1 (6 bases). Germline assignment: CDR1 SQVTM and CDR2 ANQGSEA. CDR3 length equals 14 residues. V lost 4 bases, J lost 1 base, and 10 bases lay in between. The CDR3 DNA is TGCAGCGTTGTAAGAGGGGGGAACACCGGGGAGCTGTTTTTT. This sequence encodes CSVVRGGNTGELFF.

Only a few counts were recorded for this clone. The rearrangement uses TRBV4-1 and TRBJ2-4; TRBD2 matches 7 bases. V shed 3 bases, J shed 1 base, and the junction held 9 bases outside the gene matches. This CDR3 is built from 17 residues. Germline CDR1 MGHRA, CDR2 YSYEKL. For the CDR3, the DNA is TGCGCCAGCAGCCATCCCCCCCGGGGGGTTGCCAAAAACATTCAGTACTTC. Translating it yields CASSHPPRGVAKNIQYF.

The chain links TRBV9 to TRBJ2-2; TRBD1 matches at 8 bases. The V gene end was trimmed by 1 base and the J gene end by 4 bases; junction bases not matched to a gene: 3. Germline lookup yields CDR1 SGDLS and CDR2 YYNGEE. The CDR3 is made up of 15 amino acids. The CDR3 spells CASSVRTGSTGELFF. The CDR3 DNA is TGTGCCAGCAGCGTAAGGACAGGGAGCACCGGGGAGCTGTTTTTT.

This sequence joins TRBV9 and TRBJ1-2; 7 bases agree with TRBD1. In germline, CDR1 is SGDLS, CDR2 YYNGEE. This CDR3 spans 14 amino acids. Unmatched junction bases numbered 8, after V lost 6 bases and J lost 3 bases. The CDR3 sequence is CASTVGTEDYGYTF. CDR3 DNA sequence: TGTGCCAGCACTGTGGGGACAGAGGACTATGGCTACACCTTC.

The chain is built from TRBV7-2 and TRBJ2-1, with 10 nucleotides matching TRBD2. The germline CDR1 and CDR2 sequences are SGHTA and FQGNSA. CDR3 length equals 17 residues. After removal of 3 bases from V and 0 bases from J, the junction contained 5 bases not matched to a gene. The chain's CDR3 is CASSLPGLASSYNEQFF. The CDR3 bases are TGTGCCAGCAGCTTGCCGGGACTAGCGTCCTCCTACAATGAGCAGTTCTTC.

This clone was counted a few times. This sequence joins TRBV15 and TRBJ1-2; no firm D call. The V end was cut by 0 bases, the J end by 4 bases, with 3 bases between. This CDR3 is built from 12 residues. Germline CDR1 LNHNV, CDR2 YYDKDF (reference sequence). CDR3 DNA sequence: TGTGCCACCAGCAGAGATTTCTATGGCTACACCTTC. It translates to CATSRDFYGYTF. The full variable domain, completed using reference TRBV15 and TRBJ1-2, is DAMVIQNPRYQVTQFGKPVTLSCSQTLNHNVMYWYQQKSSQAPKLLFHYYDKDFNNEADTPDNFQSRRPNTSFCFLDIRSPGLGDTAMYLCATSRDFYGYTFGSGTRLTVV.

This clone has more than one count but fewer than ten. The rearrangement uses TRBV9 and TRBJ1-3; D uncertain. The V and J ends lost 4 bases and 0 bases respectively, with 5 bases between them. CDR1 and CDR2 (germline): SGDLS, YYNGEE. CDR3 length: 13 amino acids. The CDR3: CASSRDSGNTIYF. For the CDR3, the DNA is TGTGCCAGCAGCCGGGACTCTGGAAACACCATATATTTT.

This clone was seen a handful of times. CDR3 sequence: CASSSGQNYGYTF. The DNA for the CDR3 is TGTGCCAGCAGCTCGGGACAGAACTATGGCTACACCTTC. The chain links TRBV7-9 to TRBJ1-2; 7 bases fit TRBD1. The CDR3 sequence is 13 residues long. Germline values: CDR1 SEHNR, CDR2 FQNEAQ (reference sequence). The ends lost 4 bases at V and 2 bases at J; junction bases unmatched: 1.

This clone was seen only a few times. The rearrangement joins TRBV2 to TRBJ2-5, with 9 nucleotides matching TRBD1. Losses at the gene ends were 6 bases for V and 0 bases for J; bases not matched to a gene: 5. Germline V gene lookup returns CDR1 SNHLY and CDR2 FYNNEI. The CDR3 sequence is 15 residues long. The DNA of the CDR3 is TGTGCCAGCAGGCGGACAGGGGTAAACCAAGAGACCCAGTACTTC. Protein sequence: CASRRTGVNQETQYF.

The chain combines TRBV7-9 with TRBJ1-2, with no clear D. This CDR3 is built from 14 residues. The germline gives CDR1 SEHNR, CDR2 FQNEAQ (reference sequence). V lost 3 bases, J lost 4 bases, and 12 bases lay in between. CDR3 DNA: TGTGCCAGCAGCTTGGGAGTTGAAGGCTATGGCTACACCTTC. It encodes CASSLGVEGYGYTF.

This chain connects TRBV2 to TRBJ2-5, with a possible D match to TRBD2 (6 bases). This CDR3 has 15 amino acids. CDR1 SNHLY and CDR2 FYNNEI come from the germline V gene. V lost 6 bases, J lost 3 bases, and 17 bases lay in between. The DNA for the CDR3 is TGTGCCAGCAGCAGGGAAACCGGGAGAGAAGAGACCCAGTACTTC. Its translation is CASSRETGREETQYF.

The rearrangement uses TRBV7-6 and TRBJ1-1; 7 nucleotides line up with TRBD1. The CDR3 length is 17 residues. The trim removed 5 bases at V and 1 base at J, leaving 13 bases unmatched. Germline CDR1 SGHVS, CDR2 FNYEAQ. DNA of the CDR3: TGTGCCAGCAGCCAATCTAGGTCCGGGACAGCGAACACTGAAGCTTTCTTT. Its protein is CASSQSRSGTANTEAFF. The entire variable domain, with the rest obtained from reference TRBV7-6 and TRBJ1-1, is as follows: GAGVSQSPRYKVTKRGQDVALRCDPISGHVSLYWYRQALGQGPEFLTYFNYEAQQDKSGLPNDRFSAERPEGSISTLTIQRTEQRDSAMYRCASSQSRSGTANTEAFFGQGTRLTVV.

The rearrangement uses TRBV10-3 and TRBJ2-7, with D hard to call. V was pared by 4 bases and J by 3 bases, with 19 bases between. Germline CDR1 is ENHRY and CDR2 is SYGVKD. The CDR3 is 16 residues long. The chain's CDR3 is CAISVPLFTTSYEQYV. As DNA, the CDR3 is TGTGCCATCAGTGTCCCGCTATTTACAACCAGCTACGAGCAGTACGTC.